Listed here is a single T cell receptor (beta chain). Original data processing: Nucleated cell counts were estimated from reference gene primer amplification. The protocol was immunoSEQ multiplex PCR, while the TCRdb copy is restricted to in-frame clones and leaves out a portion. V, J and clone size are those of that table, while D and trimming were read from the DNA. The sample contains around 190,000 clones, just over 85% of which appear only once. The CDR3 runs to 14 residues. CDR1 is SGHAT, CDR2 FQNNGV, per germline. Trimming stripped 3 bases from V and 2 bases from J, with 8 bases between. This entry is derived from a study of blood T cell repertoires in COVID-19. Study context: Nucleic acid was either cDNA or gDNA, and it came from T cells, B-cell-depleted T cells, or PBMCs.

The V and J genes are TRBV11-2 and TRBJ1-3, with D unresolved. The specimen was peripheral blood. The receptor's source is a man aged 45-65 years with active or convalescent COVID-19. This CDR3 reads CASSFGGTGNTIYF. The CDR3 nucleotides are TGTGCCAGCAGCTTTGGAGGGACTGGAAACACCATATATTTT.